This is a list of T cell receptor beta chains from one sample in a study of PD-1 blockade in classical Hodgkin lymphoma. Libraries were prepared by immunoSEQ multiplex PCR; TCRdb keeps only in-frame clonotypes and omits some of them. This table has around 18,000 clones, roughly four fifths appearing once. The source material was CD4+ T cells from blood, sampled before the fourth cycle of nivolumab. These receptors all stem from a human donor with classical Hodgkin lymphoma. The CDR3 runs from the conserved cysteine through the conserved F or W. Fields, in order: D gene, clone size, J gene, V gene, CDR3 length, CDR3 protein. D genes are given only for firm matches. The size field is filled for only some rows; it gives once, few, many or a size class.

NA NA TRBJ2-1 TRBV20-1 11 CSAPAYNEQFF
TRBD2 NA TRBJ2-5 TRBV6-1 13 CASRRGIQETQYF
TRBD2 NA TRBJ2-4 TRBV13 14 CASSWIAGVNIQYF
NA NA TRBJ1-3 TRBV5-1 15 CASSVGRISGNTIYF
TRBD1 few TRBJ1-4 TRBV6-4 16 CASSPEGARTNEKLFF
TRBD1 NA TRBJ1-2 TRBV5-6 14 CASSWMDRNYGYTF
NA NA TRBJ2-2 TRBV5-6 13 CASSLRLTGELFF
NA NA TRBJ2-1 TRBV27 15 CASSLRAQTNNEQFF
NA few TRBJ2-5 TRBV6-5 14 CASSLAGTQETQYF
NA NA TRBJ1-4 TRBV29-1 14 CSVESAKGRGRLFF
NA NA TRBJ1-5 TRBV4-2 15 CASSQEGATDQPQHF
NA NA TRBJ1-4 TRBV6-1 16 CASSDHYIATNEKLFF
TRBD2 NA TRBJ2-2 TRBV19 14 CASVGLAVGGELFF
NA NA TRBJ1-4 TRBV2 18 CASSDGYGSAATNEKLFF
TRBD1 NA TRBJ2-3 TRBV12-5 20 CASGFATTDRNPPSTDTQYF
TRBD1 NA TRBJ1-6 TRBV5-6 16 CASSPGQARINSPLHF
TRBD2 NA TRBJ2-7 TRBV7-4 14 CASTRELALHEQYF
NA NA TRBJ2-7 TRBV5-1 14 CASSRSPGPYEQYF
NA NA TRBJ2-1 TRBV6-5 14 CASSQGITYNEQFF
NA NA TRBJ2-6 TRBV19 16 CASSIEVGRGPNVLTF
NA NA TRBJ2-1 TRBV1 18 CTSSQGGPDRLKNNEQFF
NA few TRBJ2-7 TRBV2 15 CASSPRQVLSYEQYF
TRBD1 NA TRBJ2-7 TRBV19 14 CASSIRTGAYEQYF
NA NA TRBJ1-2 TRBV30 13 CAWRTQKHYGYTF
TRBD1 NA TRBJ2-5 TRBV5-4 13 CASSWTGGETQYF
NA NA TRBJ1-3 TRBV9 13 CASSELPGNTIYF
NA few TRBJ1-2 TRBV11-2 12 CASSSARAGYTF
TRBD1 few TRBJ1-2 TRBV19 12 CASSTGQGAGTF
NA NA TRBJ1-5 TRBV25-1 15 CASSESGILNQPQHF
NA NA TRBJ1-3 TRBV28 21 CASSLYASGARLASSGNTIYF
NA NA NA TRBV27 12 CASRKGPYEQYF
NA NA TRBJ1-1 TRBV30 14 CAWSTHFGGGKAFF
NA NA TRBJ2-5 TRBV5-6 15 CASSLDRWPPGTQYF
NA NA TRBJ2-3 TRBV5-4 16 CASSFPGGMTTDTQYF
TRBD1 NA TRBJ2-3 TRBV5-4 15 CASSRFGTAPDTQYF
NA NA TRBJ2-2 TRBV7-9 16 CASSLRGPQNTGELFF
NA once TRBJ1-1 TRBV11-2 16 CASSFWGGRKDTEAFF
NA NA TRBJ2-5 TRBV27 14 CASSTGRDSQTQYF
NA NA TRBJ1-3 TRBV6-6 15 CASSYSTVQGNTIYF
TRBD1 medium-sized TRBJ1-1 TRBV29-1 12 CSVVQGDTEAFF
TRBD1 few TRBJ1-5 TRBV6-6 14 CASTRTGSHQPQHF
NA NA TRBJ1-5 TRBV18 15 CASSRGRVPNQPQHF
NA NA TRBJ2-1 TRBV2 14 CASTPGAVLNEQFF
TRBD2 NA TRBJ2-2 TRBV18 17 CASSPPGLAGGSGELFF
NA NA TRBJ1-1 TRBV6-1 14 CASSTGVLNTEAFF
NA once TRBJ1-1 TRBV6-6 12 CASRTSDAYAFF
TRBD1 few TRBJ1-2 TRBV5-8 16 CASSPGQGVANYGYTF
TRBD1 NA NA TRBV5-8 15 CASSFRTGYTYEQYF
NA NA TRBJ1-5 TRBV5-1 18 CASRRGSGVWISNQPQHF
NA NA TRBJ2-3 TRBV28 11 CASSGEYTQYF